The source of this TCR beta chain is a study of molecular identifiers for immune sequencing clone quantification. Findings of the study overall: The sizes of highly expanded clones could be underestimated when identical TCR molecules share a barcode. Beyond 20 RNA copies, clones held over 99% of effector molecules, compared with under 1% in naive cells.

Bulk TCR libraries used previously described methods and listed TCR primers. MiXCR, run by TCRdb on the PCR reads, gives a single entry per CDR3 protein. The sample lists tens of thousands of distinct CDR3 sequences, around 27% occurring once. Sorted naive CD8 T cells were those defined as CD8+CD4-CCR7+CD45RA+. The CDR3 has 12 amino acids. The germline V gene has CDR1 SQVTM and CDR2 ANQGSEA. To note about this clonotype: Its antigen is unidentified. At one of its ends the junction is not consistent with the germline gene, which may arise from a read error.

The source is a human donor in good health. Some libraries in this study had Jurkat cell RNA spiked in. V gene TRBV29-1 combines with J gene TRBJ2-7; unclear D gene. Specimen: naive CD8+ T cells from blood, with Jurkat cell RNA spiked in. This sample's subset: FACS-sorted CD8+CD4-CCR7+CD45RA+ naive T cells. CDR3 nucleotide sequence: TGCAGCGTTTTGGTTAGTGCGGACGAGCGGTACTTC. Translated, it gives CSVLVSADERYF.